This TCR beta chain came from a study of blood T cells in healthy people across ages. A second PCR, run for about 6 to 12 cycles, used a sample-barcoded 5' primer plus a J-beta primer mix. TCRdb redid the calling of the 5' RACE reads with MiXCR, one entry per CDR3 protein. The sample shows roughly 1.7 million distinct CDR3 sequences, 30% to 35% of them seen only once. The sequenced sample was blood. The receptor was derived from a young woman in good health.

The CDR3 region has the DNA TGTGCCACCAGCTCGTACAGGGCTTTGACCTACGAGCAGTACTTC. It yields the protein CATSSYRALTYEQYF. The chain combines TRBV15 with TRBJ2-7; the D gene is possibly TRBD1 (6 bases). Germline-derived CDR1 and CDR2 are LNHNV and YYDKDF (reference sequence). This CDR3 spans 15 amino acids. V was clipped by 5 bases and J by 2 bases, with 16 bases between them.